A selection of T cell receptor beta chains follows, all from one sample in a study of beta chain features in type 1 diabetes. The assay was immunoSEQ multiplex PCR, and TCRdb's table has in-frame clones only and misses some. The sample shows 300,000 to 350,000 clones, around 15% of them seen only once. Specimen: central memory CD4+ T cells from blood. The origin of the receptors is a man aged 25-45 years in good health. Both conserved end residues are part of each CDR3.

j_call v_call cdr3_aa
TRBJ2-7 TRBV29-1 CSRSYEQYF
TRBJ1-2 TRBV18 CASSSGRNYGYTF
TRBJ2-7 TRBV13 CASSPRTSYEQYF
TRBJ1-5 TRBV6-1 CASSPTANGGQPQHF
TRBJ2-1 TRBV4-3 CASSQENTGLAEEEQFF
TRBJ2-1 TRBV7-2 CASSYTAGARRNEQFF
TRBJ2-3 TRBV9 CASNGARFSTDTQYF
TRBJ1-4 TRBV15 CATSRGGPGQNIEKLFF
TRBJ1-1 TRBV5-5 CASSQDPDTEAFF
TRBJ2-5 TRBV6-6 CASSPQGNQETQYF
TRBJ2-2 TRBV18 CASSPSMATGELFF
TRBJ2-1 TRBV2 CASNGGLYNEQFF
TRBJ2-6 TRBV27 CASCLSSGANVLTF
TRBJ2-3 TRBV11-3 CASSNRTGGTTDTQYF
TRBJ2-5 TRBV6-6 CASSYVSGQYF
TRBJ2-3 TRBV6-6 CASSPWPGTIVHTQYF
TRBJ2-3 TRBV7-8 CASSLYGLSTDTQYF